This is a list of T cell receptor beta chains from one sample in a study of blood T cell repertoires in COVID-19. The assay was immunoSEQ multiplex PCR, and TCRdb's table has in-frame clones only and misses some. The data show approximately 280,000 clones, around 89% seen once. The sample taken for sequencing was peripheral blood. These receptors were obtained from a man aged 40-49 years with acute or convalescent COVID-19. Both conserved end residues are part of each CDR3.

v_gene: TRBV2; j_gene: TRBJ2-7; len: 16; CDR3aa: CASSPEGLGQGNEQYF
v_gene: TRBV5-5; j_gene: TRBJ2-6; len: 15; CDR3aa: CASSLTGSGANVLTF
v_gene: TRBV24-1; j_gene: TRBJ2-2; len: 16; CDR3aa: CATSDLTGDDTGELFF
v_gene: TRBV5-4; j_gene: TRBJ2-3; len: 13; CDR3aa: CASSFQNQDTQYF
v_gene: TRBV2; j_gene: TRBJ2-1; len: 15; CDR3aa: CASSEWAGGLNEQFF
v_gene: TRBV27; j_gene: TRBJ2-7; len: 16; CDR3aa: CASSRVTGGFGYEQYF
v_gene: TRBV19; j_gene: TRBJ1-3; len: 15; CDR3aa: CASARGDLSGNTIYF
v_gene: TRBV11-2; j_gene: TRBJ1-5; len: 14; CDR3aa: CASSFRQGRGPQHF
v_gene: TRBV3-1/TRBV3-2; j_gene: TRBJ2-2; len: 15; CDR3aa: CASSLGTDNTGELFF
v_gene: TRBV2; j_gene: TRBJ2-7; len: 13; CDR3aa: CASSSGQVYEQYF
v_gene: TRBV24-1; j_gene: TRBJ1-2; len: 13; CDR3aa: CATSVGLHDGYTF
v_gene: TRBV5-1; j_gene: TRBJ2-1; len: 17; CDR3aa: CASSLGVPGLRYNEQFF
v_gene: TRBV7-8; j_gene: TRBJ1-5; len: 17; CDR3aa: CASSLVDFRASNQPQHF
v_gene: TRBV20-1; j_gene: TRBJ2-7; len: 12; CDR3aa: CSASDHFYEQYF
v_gene: TRBV2; j_gene: TRBJ1-5; len: 16; CDR3aa: CASSERGQGWDQPQHF
v_gene: TRBV20-1; j_gene: TRBJ1-1; len: 14; CDR3aa: CSASLAGVNTEAFF
v_gene: TRBV5-4; j_gene: TRBJ1-4; len: 15; CDR3aa: CASSSKGGESEKLFF
v_gene: TRBV7-8; j_gene: TRBJ2-7; len: 15; CDR3aa: CASRKGAGESYEQYF
v_gene: TRBV7-9; j_gene: TRBJ1-3; len: 15; CDR3aa: CASSRQGKAGNTIYF
v_gene: TRBV5-6; j_gene: TRBJ2-7; len: 13; CDR3aa: CASSLGRTYEQYF
v_gene: TRBV21-1; j_gene: TRBJ1-2; len: 11; CDR3aa: CAPRGTGGYTF
v_gene: TRBV5-1; j_gene: TRBJ1-5; len: 12; CDR3aa: CASSFEGQPQHF
v_gene: TRBV2; j_gene: TRBJ2-3; len: 15; CDR3aa: CASALAGTRGDTQYF
v_gene: TRBV19; j_gene: TRBJ2-1; len: 13; CDR3aa: CASRGQGYNEQFF
v_gene: TRBV18; j_gene: TRBJ2-2; len: 17; CDR3aa: CASFRDRGLRNTGELFF
v_gene: TRBV30; j_gene: TRBJ1-6; len: 13; CDR3aa: CAWLGAEDSPLHF
v_gene: TRBV7-2; j_gene: TRBJ2-2; len: 12; CDR3aa: CASSFRGTELFF
v_gene: TRBV27; j_gene: TRBJ1-5; len: 16; CDR3aa: CASSSATGAQGQPQHF
v_gene: TRBV10-3; j_gene: TRBJ1-3; len: 14; CDR3aa: CAISGGTAGNTIYF
v_gene: TRBV6-5; j_gene: TRBJ2-7; len: 12; CDR3aa: CASRPGQREQYF
v_gene: TRBV5-1; j_gene: TRBJ1-5; len: 14; CDR3aa: CASSYQGGNQPQHF
v_gene: TRBV6-2/TRBV6-3; j_gene: TRBJ1-1; len: 15; CDR3aa: CASSYSRQGNTEAFF
v_gene: TRBV5-4; j_gene: TRBJ2-7; len: 14; CDR3aa: CASSTTGQGREQYF
v_gene: TRBV5-3; j_gene: TRBJ2-1; len: 14; CDR3aa: CARSAFRKYNEQFF
v_gene: TRBV24-1; j_gene: TRBJ2-2; len: 15; CDR3aa: CATSDLGLPPGELFF
v_gene: TRBV4-2; j_gene: TRBJ2-1; len: 16; CDR3aa: CASSQEIVGDYNEQFF
v_gene: TRBV7-9; j_gene: TRBJ2-3; len: 16; CDR3aa: CASSPTRGGATDTQYF
v_gene: TRBV11-2; j_gene: TRBJ2-4; len: 13; CDR3aa: CASLGTDKNIQYF
v_gene: TRBV11-2; j_gene: TRBJ2-1; len: 14; CDR3aa: CASSLLAGGGPQFF
v_gene: TRBV4-1; j_gene: TRBJ1-6; len: 17; CDR3aa: CASSQEMHQSYNSPLHF
v_gene: TRBV4-2; j_gene: TRBJ2-1; len: 15; CDR3aa: CASSQSSGGSNEQFF
v_gene: TRBV12-5; j_gene: TRBJ1-4; len: 16; CDR3aa: CASGRTGLATNEKLFF
v_gene: TRBV6-2/TRBV6-3; j_gene: TRBJ2-1; len: 12; CDR3aa: CASSYESNEQFF
v_gene: TRBV19; j_gene: TRBJ2-7; len: 13; CDR3aa: CASSLGRGYEQYF
v_gene: TRBV5-8; j_gene: TRBJ2-3; len: 15; CDR3aa: CASSRDRGFTDTQYF
v_gene: TRBV4-1; j_gene: TRBJ1-5; len: 17; CDR3aa: CASSQDGHGTGSQPQHF
v_gene: TRBV2; j_gene: TRBJ1-1; len: 15; CDR3aa: CASIVDSPGVTEAFF
v_gene: TRBV2; j_gene: TRBJ2-7; len: 16; CDR3aa: CASSEDGGAVSYEQYF
v_gene: TRBV4-1; j_gene: TRBJ2-3; len: 17; CDR3aa: CASSQDVTSGGLGTQYF
v_gene: TRBV2; j_gene: TRBJ1-3; len: 16; CDR3aa: CASSPWTGSSGNTIYF
v_gene: TRBV11-2; j_gene: TRBJ1-6; len: 15; CDR3aa: CASSSRGSYNSPLHF
v_gene: TRBV7-9; j_gene: TRBJ1-6; len: 13; CDR3aa: CASSLAEVSPLHF
v_gene: TRBV3-1/TRBV3-2; j_gene: TRBJ2-2; len: 15; CDR3aa: CASSQGQGYIGELFF
v_gene: TRBV6-6; j_gene: TRBJ2-7; len: 14; CDR3aa: CASSYGGKTYEQYF
v_gene: TRBV5-1; j_gene: TRBJ2-2; len: 15; CDR3aa: CASHRDRADTGELFF
v_gene: TRBV7-9; j_gene: TRBJ2-7; len: 15; CDR3aa: CASSLGQVTSYEQYF
v_gene: TRBV5-6; j_gene: TRBJ1-2; len: 15; CDR3aa: CASEKKGASNYGYTF
v_gene: TRBV11-2; j_gene: TRBJ2-1; len: 15; CDR3aa: CASSLTRDSYNEQFF
v_gene: TRBV5-1; j_gene: TRBJ2-7; len: 15; CDR3aa: CASSLSPGQFYEQYF
v_gene: TRBV4-1; j_gene: TRBJ1-1; len: 16; CDR3aa: CASSQDRGGADTEAFF